Below, 28 T cell receptor beta chains from the same sample are listed, as sequenced in a study of Ad26.COV2.S vaccination and SARS-CoV-2 variants. Specified treatment: about 20 received Ad26.COV2.S at low or high dose, single or two shots; five or six received placebo; per-sample allocation not given. Collection of samples fell on day 63 after the first vaccine or placebo injection. Data came from immunoSEQ multiplex PCR; TCRdb stores just in-frame clones and leaves some out. Here the sample spans 400,000 or so clones, about 88% being singletons. The sample was peripheral blood, taken in a trial of Ad26.COV2.S vaccine versus placebo. These receptors all come from a person between 18 and 60 years old who received the Ad26.COV2.S COVID-19 vaccine or a placebo.

Here the CDR3 reads CASSHQGARTDTQYF. CDR3 nucleotide sequence: TGTGCCAGTAGTCACCAGGGGGCGCGCACAGATACGCAGTATTTT. J is TRBJ2-3 and V is TRBV19, with 8 positions matching TRBD1. There are 15 residues in the CDR3. Trimming removed 5 bases from V and 1 base from J; junction bases left unmatched: 5. Germline CDR1 reads LNHDA; CDR2 reads SQIVND (reference sequence). Based on the CDR3 plus reference TRBV19 and TRBJ2-3, the full variable domain is DGGITQSPKYLFRKEGQNVTLSCEQNLNHDAMYWYRQDPGQGLRLIYYSQIVNDFQKGDIAEGYSVSREKKESFPLTVTSAQKNPTAFYLCASSHQGARTDTQYFGPGTRLTVL.

The chain is built from TRBV3-1 (or the pseudogene TRBV3-2) and TRBJ1-2, with D unresolved. CDR3 length equals 14 residues. V lost 1 base and J lost 5, with 11 bases in between. Germline CDR1 is LGHDT and CDR2 is YNNKEL (reference sequence). CDR3 loop: CASSQGIKDYGYTF. The CDR3 region has the DNA TGTGCCAGCAGCCAAGGAATTAAAGATTATGGCTACACCTTC.

This sequence joins TRBV12-1 and TRBJ1-2. TRBV12-1 is reported as a pseudogene. The CDR3 loop spans 15 amino acids. CDR3 sequence (DNA): TGTGCCAGCAGCTTTGGAGTTCATCGGCATCGGGGCTACACCTTC. Its translation is CASSFGVHRHRGYTF.

The chain combines TRBV13 with TRBJ2-2, with D tentatively TRBD1 (6 bases). This CDR3 is 17 amino acids long. The germline gives CDR1 PRHDT, CDR2 FYEKMQ (reference sequence). V was pared by 3 bases and J by 3 bases, with 17 bases between. The CDR3 reads CASSFGSQGKDTGELFF. The CDR3 DNA is TGTGCCAGCAGCTTTGGGTCCCAGGGGAAGGACACCGGGGAGCTGTTTTTT.

This clone was detected a few times. The chain couples TRBV7-8 to TRBJ1-1, with TRBD1 matching 7 bases. The CDR3 runs to 14 residues. Trimming cost V 5 bases and J 1 base; bases outside gene matches: 4. CDR1 and CDR2 (germline): SGHVS, FQNEAQ. The CDR3 sequence is CASSKTGENTEAFF. As DNA, the CDR3 is TGTGCCAGCAGCAAAACAGGGGAGAACACTGAAGCTTTCTTT.

CDR3 nucleotides: TGTGCCAGCAGCCCCCAACGGGACTTAGCGAAGGGTGAGCAGTTCTTC. Its translation is CASSPQRDLAKGEQFF. The chain has TRBV7-2 and TRBJ2-1; TRBD2 is a possible D gene (6 bases). CDR3 length equals 16 residues. CDR1 and CDR2 from the germline V gene are SGHTA and FQGNSA. Trimming cost V 5 bases and J 9 bases, with 23 bases left between them.

The rearrangement links TRBV27 to TRBJ1-6, with D perhaps matching TRBD1 (5 bases). Germline V gene sequence: CDR1 MNHEY, CDR2 SMNVEV (reference sequence). Between the trimmed V and J ends, which lost 6 bases and 0 bases, there was a span of 18 bases. CDR3 size: 18 residues. DNA for the CDR3: TGTGCCAGCAGAAAATCCAGGGACGTGAGCTCCTATAATTCACCCCTCCACTTT. Amino acids: CASRKSRDVSSYNSPLHF.

The chain uses TRBV9 and TRBJ1-2; perhaps TRBD1 as D (5 bases). Germline assignment: CDR1 SGDLS and CDR2 YYNGEE. V shed 6 bases and J shed 7 bases, with 13 bases lying between them. This CDR3 has 12 amino acids. The CDR3 DNA reads TGTGCCAGCAAGGCAGGGATGGGTGGCTACACCTTC. Encoded protein: CASKAGMGGYTF.

This rearrangement joins TRBV2 to TRBJ1-3; no firm D call. The CDR3 totals 14 residues. Germline V CDR1 and CDR2: SNHLY, FYNNEI. Trimming pared 3 bases from V and 7 bases from J, leaving 13 bases between. This CDR3 reads CASSDDPIGNTIYF. The CDR3 nucleotides are TGTGCCAGCAGTGATGACCCGATAGGGAACACCATATATTTT.

About this clone itself: At one boundary the junction diverges from the germline segment, which might be a read error. The chain combines TRBV7-7 with TRBJ2-1; 9 bases are shared with TRBD2. CDR1 is SSHAT and CDR2 is FNYEAQ in the germline V gene (reference sequence). The CDR3 totals 15 residues. As DNA, the CDR3 is TGTGCTAGCAGTCTGTTAGCGGGGGCCGACAATGAGCAGTTCTTC. Its translation: CASSLLAGADNEQFF.

J is TRBJ1-1 and V is TRBV19, with D possibly matching TRBD1 (6 bases). This CDR3 is built from 15 residues. V dropped 1 base and J dropped 2 bases, with 11 bases sitting between them. CDR1 LNHDA and CDR2 SQIVND come from the germline V gene (reference sequence). CDR3 nucleotides: TGTGCCAGTAGTATAGTCGAACAGGGAAACACTGAAGCTTTCTTT. Its protein product is CASSIVEQGNTEAFF.

This sequence joins TRBV30 and TRBJ1-2; 9 bases align to TRBD1. The V segment lost 2 bases and the J segment 4 bases; nucleotides outside the gene matches: 8. The CDR3 contains 15 residues. Germline assignment: CDR1 GTSNPN and CDR2 SVGIG (reference sequence). CDR3 coding DNA: TGTGCCTGGAGTAAAGGACAGGGGAAGGGCTATGGCTACACCTTC. This sequence encodes CAWSKGQGKGYGYTF.

The chain carries TRBV2 and TRBJ1-2; no clear D gene. With 9 bases removed from V and 5 bases from J, the gap between germline ends came to 13 bases. This CDR3 spans 12 amino acids. Looked up from germline, CDR1 is SNHLY and CDR2 is FYNNEI. CDR3 sequence (DNA): TGTGCCAGGAAAAGATGGGTTTATGGCTACACCTTC. Its translation is CARKRWVYGYTF.

The chain carries TRBV5-5 and TRBJ2-4, with D perhaps matching TRBD2 (5 bases). Germline V CDR1 and CDR2: SGHKS, YYEKEE (reference sequence). CDR3 length equals 15 residues. Deletions cut 4 bases from V and 0 bases from J, with 11 bases between. CDR3 in DNA: TGTGCCAGCAGCCCTCTCGGGGAAGCCAAAAACATTCAGTACTTC. It yields the protein CASSPLGEAKNIQYF.

The rearrangement uses TRBV6-6 and TRBJ2-3; TRBD2 matches 9 bases. Germline CDR1 MNHNY, CDR2 SVGAGI (reference sequence). The CDR3 is made up of 16 amino acids. V shed 5 bases, J shed 1 base, and the junction held 7 bases outside the gene matches. For the CDR3, the DNA is TGTGCCAGCAGTCAGACTGGCGGGGGGGGCACAGATACGCAGTATTTT. Its protein is CASSQTGGGGTDTQYF.

This clone was seen only a few times. The rearrangement joins TRBV10-2 to TRBJ1-6; D may be TRBD1 (5 bases). The germline V gene encodes CDR1 WSHSY and CDR2 SAAADI. Trimming took off 4 bases at V and 6 bases at J, with 13 bases between the two ends. This CDR3 contains 15 residues. The CDR3 here is CASSASPGFNSPLHF. The CDR3 DNA reads TGCGCCAGCAGTGCAAGCCCAGGGTTTAATTCACCCCTCCACTTT.

V usage is TRBV6-2 or TRBV6-3 and J usage is TRBJ1-2; D call uncertain. Germline V gene lookup returns CDR1 MNHEY and CDR2 SVGEGT. Trimming took off 4 bases at V and 4 bases at J, with 4 bases between the two ends. This CDR3 region has 11 residues. The CDR3 nucleotides are TGTGCCAGCAGTTTTTCCTATGGCTACACCTTC. Protein product: CASSFSYGYTF.

Worth noting for this clone: The sample contains more than one DNA sequence encoding this CDR3. CDR3 bases: TGTGCCAGTAGTATAGCAGGTTACAATGAGCAGTTCTTC. Translated: CASSIAGYNEQFF. J is TRBJ2-1 and V is TRBV19; D not resolved. The CDR3 is 13 amino acids. V was cut by 1 base and J by 4 bases, with 5 bases left in between. CDR1 LNHDA and CDR2 SQIVND come from the germline V gene (reference sequence).

J is TRBJ2-7 and V is TRBV27, with a tentative D call TRBD1 (5 bases). The CDR3 runs 12 residues. Trimming removed 3 bases from V and 5 bases from J, with 8 bases in between. CDR1 MNHEY and CDR2 SMNVEV come from the germline V gene (reference sequence). The CDR3 sequence is CASSFPGNEQYF. Written as DNA, the CDR3 is TGTGCCAGCAGTTTCCCAGGGAACGAGCAGTACTTC.

This clone was recorded once. The chain recombines TRBV18 with TRBJ1-2, with TRBD1 identical over 9 bases. Germline CDR1 and CDR2: KGHSH and LQKENI. The CDR3 has 14 residues. Losses at the gene ends were 3 bases for V and 3 bases for J; bases not matched to a gene: 2. CDR3: CASSPRDRDYGYTF. CDR3 bases: TGTGCCAGCTCACCGAGGGACAGGGACTATGGCTACACCTTC.

This sequence joins TRBV28 and TRBJ1-1; 9 bases fit TRBD1. Looked up from germline, CDR1 is MDHEN and CDR2 is SYDVKM. The V gene end was trimmed by 5 bases and the J gene end by 5 bases; junction bases not matched to a gene: 6. This CDR3 comprises 14 residues. The CDR3 DNA reads TGTGCCAGCAGTGGTGCCGGGACAGGGACTGAAGCTTTCTTT. It encodes CASSGAGTGTEAFF.

The rearrangement uses TRBV3-1 (or the pseudogene TRBV3-2) and TRBJ2-7, with 7 bases fitting TRBD1. After removal of 2 bases from V and 2 bases from J, the junction contained 3 bases not matched to a gene. The CDR3 covers 14 residues. Germline V gene lookup returns CDR1 LGHDT and CDR2 YNNKEL (reference sequence). CDR3 in amino acids: CASSQPDRAYEQYF. DNA of the CDR3: TGTGCCAGCAGCCAACCCGACAGGGCCTACGAGCAGTACTTC.

J is TRBJ1-3 and V is TRBV18, with unresolved D. Germline V CDR1 and CDR2: KGHSH, LQKENI. The CDR3 has 18 amino acids. V was cut by 0 bases and J by 4 bases, with 19 bases left in between. CDR3 amino acids: CASSPPLRPFDGGNTIYF. CDR3 DNA: TGTGCCAGCTCACCACCGCTTAGGCCTTTTGATGGCGGAAACACCATATATTTT.

The chain joins TRBV2 to TRBJ2-5; D is tentatively TRBD1 or TRBD2 (6 bases each). Trimming removed 2 bases from V and 5 bases from J, with 12 bases in between. The CDR3 runs 14 residues. Germline CDR1 and CDR2: SNHLY and FYNNEI. CDR3 region: CASSESVGGETQYF. CDR3 bases: TGTGCCAGCAGTGAAAGTGTAGGGGGGGAGACCCAGTACTTC.

The rearrangement uses TRBV7-6 and TRBJ2-3, with 10 bases aligning to TRBD2. Germline V gives CDR1 SGHVS, CDR2 FNYEAQ. Trimming at V came to 2 bases and at J to 0 bases, leaving 8 bases not matched to a gene. This CDR3 spans 18 amino acids. As DNA, the CDR3 is TGTGCCAGCAGCTTAAGGGCTAGCGGGGGAGTAAGCACAGATACGCAGTATTTT. Translation: CASSLRASGGVSTDTQYF.

The V and J genes are TRBV5-4 and TRBJ1-2; TRBD1 is a possible D gene (5 bases). Trimming cost V 1 base and J 4 bases, with 11 bases left between them. CDR1 and CDR2 from the germline V gene are SGHNT and YYREEE (reference sequence). This CDR3 region has 14 residues. CDR3 sequence (DNA): TGTGCCAGCAGCTTGAGGCAGGGCGTCTATGGCTACACCTTC. This codes for CASSLRQGVYGYTF.

The CDR3 DNA is TGTGCCAGCAGCTCTACCGGGACTAGCCCGTTTGAGCAGTACTTC. This gives the protein CASSSTGTSPFEQYF. This rearrangement joins TRBV7-2 to TRBJ2-7; 9 nucleotides line up with TRBD2. The ends lost 4 bases at V and 7 bases at J; junction bases unmatched: 11. This CDR3 region has 15 residues. Germline assignment: CDR1 SGHTA and CDR2 FQGNSA.

V and J are TRBV4-3 and TRBJ1-4, with 10 bases lining up with TRBD1. The CDR3 runs 16 residues. Trimming cost V 1 base and J 6 bases; bases outside gene matches: 5. From germline, CDR1 is LGHNA and CDR2 YSLEER. The CDR3 is CASSQGDRGRYEKLFF. The CDR3 region has the DNA TGCGCCAGCAGCCAAGGGGACAGGGGAAGGTATGAAAAACTGTTTTTT.